The 2 T cell receptor beta chains given below trace back to one sample, sequenced in a study of tumor and adjacent non-tumor tissue in lung cancer. No cell sorting was done before RNA was extracted from the tissue. The library came from three nested PCR rounds adapted from ARM-PCR protocols. TCRdb re-analysed the multiplex PCR reads in MiXCR, keeping a single row per CDR3 protein. The data show some 200,000 distinct CDR3 sequences, about 71% seen once. The material sequenced was lung tumor tissue. The source of these receptors is a man in his fifties or sixties with non-small cell lung cancer.

At least ten counts were recorded for this clonotype. This chain joins TRBV11-1 and TRBJ2-5; D possibly uses TRBD1 or TRBD2 (5 bases each). The germline V and J ends were trimmed by 5 bases and 0 bases, with 10 bases remaining between them. The CDR3 sequence is 14 residues long. Germline values: CDR1 SGHAT, CDR2 FQDESV (reference sequence). The CDR3 DNA follows: TGTGCCAGCAGCCTCGGGACGGACCAAGAGACCCAGTACTTC. The encoded protein is CASSLGTDQETQYF.

About this clonotype itself: One junction end does not reproduce the germline sequence, and a read error may be involved. The rearrangement joins TRBV6-5 to TRBJ1-4; 8 nucleotides match TRBD1. The germline CDR1 and CDR2 sequences are MNHEY and SVGAGI. The CDR3 loop spans 16 amino acids. The CDR3 nucleotides read TGTGCCAGCACTAAACAGGGGGGCCAACGTAATGAGAAACTGTTTTTT. Protein sequence: CASTKQGGQRNEKLFF.